The 9 T cell receptor beta chains presented below share a single source sample, sequenced in a study of blood T cell repertoires in COVID-19. Produced via immunoSEQ multiplex PCR; TCRdb's table is partial and in-frame only. The table lists roughly 320,000 clones, under 90% of them singletons. The sample comprised PBMCs or T cells enriched from blood (not recorded which). The origin of the receptors is a young man who had recovered from COVID-19.

This chain links TRBV5-5 with TRBJ2-7; D possibly corresponds to TRBD1 (6 bases). CDR3 length: 15 residues. V lost 1 base and J lost 3, with 14 bases in between. Germline CDR1 reads SGHKS; CDR2 reads YYEKEE (reference sequence). The CDR3 loop is CASSLYQGNFYEQYF. The CDR3, as DNA: TGTGCCAGCAGCTTGTACCAGGGGAATTTCTACGAGCAGTACTTC.

V is TRBV5-1 and J is TRBJ2-1, with D perhaps matching TRBD2 (5 bases). The germline CDR1 and CDR2 sequences are SGHRS and YFSETQ. V lost 1 base and J lost 9, with 17 bases in between. CDR3 length: 15 amino acids. DNA for the CDR3: TGCGCCAGCAGCTTGCCAACACCCTCTAGCAGTGAGCAGTTCTTC. This gives the protein CASSLPTPSSSEQFF.

This clone was observed a single time. The chain is built from TRBV10-3 and TRBJ2-7; D may be TRBD2 (6 bases). The length of the CDR3 is 14 residues. Trimming left V 11 bases short and J 4 bases short, with 21 bases between. The germline CDR1 and CDR2 sequences are ENHRY and SYGVKD. DNA for the CDR3: TGTGCCTCCAGACCTCCCAACCGGGGGTACGAGCAGTACTTC. Its protein is CASRPPNRGYEQYF.

This chain uses TRBV24-1 with TRBJ2-5, with 8 positions matching TRBD1. This CDR3 is 18 amino acids long. Germline CDR1 KGHDR, CDR2 SFDVKD. V was pared by 1 base and J by 4 bases, with 13 bases of the junction left unmatched. The CDR3 nucleotides are TGTGCCACCAGTGATTTTCGACAGGGGCCTAGAGGAGGAGAGACCCAGTACTTC. This codes for CATSDFRQGPRGGETQYF.

Turning to this clone: Germline and junction disagree at one end, which may indicate a read error. The chain couples TRBV6-1 to TRBJ2-4; D may be TRBD1 (6 bases). The CDR3 sequence is 16 residues long. Looked up from germline, CDR1 is MNHNS and CDR2 is SASEGT. DNA of the CDR3: TGTGCCAGCAGTGAGGCTTTCAGGGACAATAGATTCATTAAGTACTTC. It is translated as CASSEAFRDNRFIKYF.

This chain links TRBV28 with TRBJ1-1; weak D call: TRBD1 (6 bases). Germline-derived CDR1 and CDR2 are MDHEN and SYDVKM. V was cut by 4 bases and J by 4 bases, with 16 bases left in between. This CDR3 comprises 15 residues. CDR3: CASSSQGGRGTEAFF. CDR3 bases: TGTGCCAGCAGTTCACAGGGTGGTAGGGGCACTGAAGCTTTCTTT.

V usage is TRBV3-1 (or the pseudogene TRBV3-2) and J usage is TRBJ1-2; TRBD1 matches at 10 bases. After removal of 1 base from V and 7 bases from J, the junction contained 6 bases not matched to a gene. There are 15 residues in the CDR3. Per the germline V gene, CDR1 is LGHDT and CDR2 is YNNKEL (reference sequence). The chain's CDR3 is CASSQGGGTGVGYTF. The CDR3 DNA reads as TGTGCCAGCAGCCAAGGAGGTGGGACAGGGGTTGGCTACACCTTC.

This chain links TRBV5-1 with TRBJ1-4; D is ambiguous. CDR3 size: 13 residues. Trimming left V 4 bases short and J 8 bases short, with 12 bases between. Germline V gene data show CDR1 as SGHRS and CDR2 as YFSETQ. For the CDR3, the DNA is TGCGCCAGCAGCCCAGGATTATACGAAAAACTGTTTTTT. This encodes CASSPGLYEKLFF.

This clone came up a few times. The V call is TRBV4-2, the J call TRBJ1-6; tentatively, D is TRBD1 (6 bases). CDR1 and CDR2 (germline): LGHNA, YNFKEQ. The CDR3 loop spans 14 amino acids. V lost 1 base and J lost 10, with 11 bases in between. CDR3: CASSQGGQGSPLHF. CDR3 nucleotides: TGTGCCAGCAGCCAAGGGGGCCAGGGGTCACCCCTCCACTTT.